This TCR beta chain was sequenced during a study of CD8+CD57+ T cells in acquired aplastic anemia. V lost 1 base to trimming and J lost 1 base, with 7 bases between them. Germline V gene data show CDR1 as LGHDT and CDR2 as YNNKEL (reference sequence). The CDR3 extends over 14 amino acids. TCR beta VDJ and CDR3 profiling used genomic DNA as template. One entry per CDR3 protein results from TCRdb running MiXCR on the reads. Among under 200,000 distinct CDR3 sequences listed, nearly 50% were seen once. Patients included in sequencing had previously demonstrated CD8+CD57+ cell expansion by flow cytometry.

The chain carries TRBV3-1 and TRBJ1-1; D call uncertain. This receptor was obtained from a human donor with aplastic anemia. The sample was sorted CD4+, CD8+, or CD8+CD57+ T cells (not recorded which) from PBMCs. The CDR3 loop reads CASSQVAGNTEAFF. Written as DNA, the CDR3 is TGTGCCAGCAGCCAAGTCGCGGGGAACACTGAAGCTTTCTTT.